A single sample gave rise to the 17 T cell receptor beta chains below, sequenced in a study of CD8 T cells in ankylosing spondylitis. Which antigens these TCRs recognize remains unknown. TCRdb re-analysed the 5' RACE reads in MiXCR, keeping a single row per CDR3 protein. The table lists a few hundred thousand distinct CDR3 sequences, around 17% of them singletons, with about 42% in the top ten. Study-wide results and limits: Within ankylosing spondylitis blood, a TCR beta motif made up of seven or eight highly homologous variants appeared to be characteristic.

Material for sequencing was blood, either unsorted or a sorted T cell fraction (not recorded which). The receptor set was obtained from a male donor with ankylosing spondylitis.

This chain connects TRBV27 to TRBJ2-7; D gene uncertain. The CDR3 consists of 13 residues. Germline CDR1 is MNHEY and CDR2 is SMNVEV (reference sequence). V was clipped by 4 bases and J by 3 bases, with 10 bases between them. The CDR3 sequence is CASSYGDSYEQYF. The CDR3 nucleotides are TGTGCCAGCAGTTACGGTGATAGCTACGAGCAGTACTTC.

The chain has TRBV27 and TRBJ1-2; D gene ambiguous. The CDR3 totals 16 residues. V lost 4 bases to trimming and J lost 2 bases, with 17 bases between them. Germline lookup yields CDR1 MNHEY and CDR2 SMNVEV (reference sequence). The CDR3 reads CASSSVEGGSNYGYTF. For the CDR3, the DNA is TGTGCCAGCAGTTCCGTGGAGGGAGGCTCGAACTATGGCTACACCTTC.

The V call is TRBV27, the J call TRBJ1-4; D may be TRBD1 (6 bases). The CDR3 loop spans 15 amino acids. The V end was cut by 8 bases, the J end by 0 bases, with 13 bases between. Per germline, CDR1 MNHEY and CDR2 SMNVEV (reference sequence). Here the CDR3 DNA reads TGTGCCAGCGGGGGCCCCTTTGCAACTAATGAAAAACTGTTTTTT. Translation gives CASGGPFATNEKLFF.

The chain combines TRBV21-1 with TRBJ2-1; TRBD2 is the table's D call, not checked against the DNA. TRBV21-1 is a pseudogene. CDR3 size: 19 residues. The CDR3 is CASMNFSGGQFTETNEQFF. The CDR3 nucleotides read TGTGCCAGCATGAATTTTTCGGGGGGTCAGTTTACCGAGACTAATGAGCAGTTCTTC.

In DNA, the CDR3 is TGTGCCAGCAGTCCCAGTGGGACTGAAGCTTTCTTT. The encoded protein is CASSPSGTEAFF. The rearrangement links TRBV7-9 to TRBJ1-1; D not resolved. The CDR3 contains 12 residues. Germline-derived CDR1 and CDR2 are SEHNR and FQNEAQ (reference sequence). Trimming took 6 bases from V and 5 from J, leaving 10 bases between them.

The table lists this clonotype with many counts. The chain recombines TRBV5-4 with TRBJ2-7, with D possibly being TRBD1 or TRBD2 (5 bases each). The V gene lost 2 bases and the J gene lost 5 bases, with 8 bases spanning the gap. The CDR3 contains 12 residues. Germline V CDR1 and CDR2: SGHNT, YYREEE (reference sequence). This CDR3 is CASSLEGNEQYF. The CDR3 DNA reads TGTGCCAGCAGCTTAGAGGGGAACGAGCAGTACTTC.

This chain joins TRBV9 and TRBJ2-3; unclear D gene. This CDR3 comprises 16 residues. Germline V gives CDR1 SGDLS, CDR2 YYNGEE. Trimming cost V 3 bases and J 0 bases, with 14 bases left between them. The CDR3 region has the DNA TGTGCCAGCAGCGCGCACCCGGGTTCTAGCACAGATACGCAGTATTTT. It specifies CASSAHPGSSTDTQYF.

This clonotype has more than one count but fewer than ten. This chain joins TRBV6-4 and TRBJ2-3; D might be TRBD2 (6 bases). The V gene's germline CDR1 is MRHNA and CDR2 SNTAGT. The CDR3 contains 13 residues. Trimming stripped 8 bases from V and 1 base from J, with 10 bases between. The CDR3 sequence: CASVRDCTDTQYF. DNA for the CDR3: TGTGCCAGCGTCCGGGACTGCACAGATACGCAGTATTTT.

The CDR3 region is CASSGVEREWGNEQFF. The CDR3 region has the DNA TGTGCCAGCAGCGGAGTTGAGCGGGAGTGGGGCAATGAGCAGTTCTTC. V and J are TRBV3-1 and TRBJ2-1, with 8 bases lining up with TRBD2. J gave up 6 bases and V 5 bases, and 12 bases lay outside the gene matches. Per germline, CDR1 LGHDT and CDR2 YNNKEL (reference sequence). CDR3 length: 16 residues.

The chain recombines TRBV14 with TRBJ1-2; D not certain. Trimming shortened V by 1 base and J by 4 bases, and 10 bases separated the two germline ends. Germline CDR1 and CDR2: SGHDN and FVKESK. The CDR3 runs 14 residues. DNA for the CDR3: TGTGCCAGCAGCCAAGCAAGGGATCTCTATGGCTACACCTTC. Its protein product is CASSQARDLYGYTF.

This chain joins TRBV7-6 and TRBJ2-1; perhaps TRBD2 as D (6 bases). The CDR3 is 13 residues long. Trimming took off 1 base at V and 9 bases at J, with 10 bases between the two ends. Germline CDR1 reads SGHVS; CDR2 reads FNYEAQ. As DNA, the CDR3 is TGTGCCAGCAGCTTAGTGGGGGGAGGTGAGCAGTTCTTC. It encodes CASSLVGGGEQFF.

The V gene is TRBV7-7, the J gene TRBJ2-1, with 7 nucleotides matching TRBD1. Germline values: CDR1 SSHAT, CDR2 FNYEAQ (reference sequence). V lost 5 bases and J lost 2; bases outside the gene matches: 6. This CDR3 has 15 residues. In DNA, the CDR3 is TGTGCCAGCAGCCCTACAGGGGCTACCTACAATGAGCAGTTCTTC. This gives the protein CASSPTGATYNEQFF.

The chain links TRBV13 to TRBJ2-1; D is unresolved. Trimming stripped 2 bases from V and 7 bases from J, with 6 bases between. Germline V CDR1 and CDR2: PRHDT, FYEKMQ (reference sequence). The CDR3 sequence is 12 residues long. The CDR3: CASSLKSNEQFF. For the CDR3, the DNA is TGTGCCAGCAGCTTAAAGTCTAATGAGCAGTTCTTC.

The chain recombines TRBV5-1 with TRBJ1-3; D not certain. The CDR3 extends over 15 amino acids. Per the germline V gene, CDR1 is SGHRS and CDR2 is YFSETQ. Trimming removed 0 bases at V and 3 bases at J, with 10 bases between. The CDR3 sequence is CASSLDPGGGNTIYF. The CDR3 bases are TGCGCCAGCAGCTTGGACCCGGGAGGTGGAAACACCATATATTTT.

This clonotype was seen only a few times. The chain has TRBV20-1 and TRBJ2-7; 10 bases match TRBD1. In germline, CDR1 is DFQATT, CDR2 SNEGSKA (reference sequence). Trimming removed 3 bases from V and 4 bases from J; junction bases left unmatched: 3. This CDR3 comprises 13 residues. The CDR3 coding sequence is TGCAGTGCTAGGGACAGGGGGAAGTACGAGCAGTACTTC. Translation: CSARDRGKYEQYF.

This clonotype has only a few counts. The chain combines TRBV7-9 with TRBJ2-1; TRBD2 agrees at 9 bases. The CDR3 covers 13 residues. Looked up from germline, CDR1 is SEHNR and CDR2 is FQNEAQ (reference sequence). Germline trimming cut 4 bases from V and 9 bases from J; bases unmatched to any gene: 4. CDR3 nucleotide sequence: TGTGCCAGCAGCTCCAGCGGGAGGAGTGAGCAGTTCTTC. It codes for CASSSSGRSEQFF. The whole variable domain, filled in from reference TRBV7-9 and TRBJ2-1, reads DTGVSQNPRHKITKRGQNVTFRCDPISEHNRLYWYRQTLGQGPEFLTYFQNEAQLEKSRLLSDRFSAERPKGSFSTLEIQRTEQGDSAMYLCASSSSGRSEQFFGPGTRLTVL.

This clonotype has a handful of counts. DNA of the CDR3: TGTGCCAGCAGTGACGGATCAAACGGCGGTGAAGCTTTCTTT. The encoded protein is CASSDGSNGGEAFF. The V gene is TRBV25-1, the J gene TRBJ1-1, with D hard to call. The germline V gene has CDR1 MGHDK and CDR2 SYGVNS. The germline V and J ends were trimmed by 3 bases and 7 bases, with 15 bases remaining between them. The CDR3 sequence is 14 residues long.